The 25 T cell receptor beta chains in this list originate from one sample, sequenced in a study of blood T cell repertoires in COVID-19. Assay: immunoSEQ multiplex PCR; the TCRdb copy retains only in-frame clones and omits some. The repertoire holds roughly 110,000 clones, with around 80% as singletons. The sequencing sample was made of peripheral blood. These receptors came from a man between 70 and 80 years old with acute or convalescent COVID-19.

The V call is TRBV6-2 or TRBV6-3, the J call TRBJ1-2; weak D call: TRBD1 (5 bases). Trimming cost V 2 bases and J 8 bases, with 18 bases left between them. Germline V lookup: CDR1 MNHEY, CDR2 SVGEGT. The CDR3 length is 15 residues. CDR3 region: CASSYAGTSGGGYTF. CDR3 sequence (DNA): TGTGCCAGCAGTTACGCGGGGACCTCCGGGGGAGGCTACACCTTC.

The chain uses TRBV5-1 and TRBJ2-3, with TRBD2 matching over 12 bases. This CDR3 comprises 16 residues. V shed 4 bases and J 6 bases; nucleotides not matched to a gene: 9. CDR1 is SGHRS, CDR2 YFSETQ, per germline. CDR3 DNA sequence: TGCGCCAGCAGCCCGGCACTAGCGGGGGGTTCTGATACGCAGTATTTT. Translation: CASSPALAGGSDTQYF. The variable domain in full, completed from reference TRBV5-1 and TRBJ2-3, reads KAGVTQTPRYLIKTRGQQVTLSCSPISGHRSVSWYQQTPGQGLQFLFEYFSETQRNKGNFPGRFSGRQFSNSRSEMNVSTLELGDSALYLCASSPALAGGSDTQYFGPGTRLTVL.

The V and J genes are TRBV7-9 and TRBJ1-5, with D unclear. CDR1 and CDR2 from the germline V gene are SEHNR and FQNEAQ (reference sequence). V was trimmed by 1 base and J by 5 bases, leaving 6 bases between them. The CDR3 totals 13 residues. CDR3 DNA sequence: TGTGCCAGCAGCTTAGGCCCAGATCAGCCCCAGCATTTT. As protein: CASSLGPDQPQHF.

The CDR3 nucleotides are TGTGCCAGCACCCTCAGGTGGCTTGGCAATCAGCCCCAGCATTTT. Amino acids: CASTLRWLGNQPQHF. The rearrangement links TRBV27 to TRBJ1-5; D ambiguous. The CDR3 spans 15 residues. V was shortened by 7 bases and J by 2 bases, with 15 bases between the two germline ends. Germline values: CDR1 MNHEY, CDR2 SMNVEV (reference sequence).

The chain couples TRBV6-4 to TRBJ1-2, with TRBD1 as a possible D gene (5 bases). Germline CDR1 and CDR2: MRHNA and SNTAGT. This CDR3 has 14 amino acids. Trimming stripped 0 bases from V and 4 bases from J, with 9 bases between. The CDR3 coding sequence is TGTGCCAGCAGTGACTCGGGGCAGATCTATGGCTACACCTTC. This encodes CASSDSGQIYGYTF.

This chain connects TRBV3-1 (or the pseudogene TRBV3-2) to TRBJ2-1; D unresolved. Germline loops: CDR1 LGHDT, CDR2 YNNKEL (reference sequence). The CDR3 is made up of 12 amino acids. V shed 6 bases and J shed 14 bases, with 17 bases lying between them. CDR3 residues: CASSPPLGIEFF. The CDR3 coding sequence is TGTGCCAGCAGTCCGCCCCTAGGTATAGAGTTCTTC.

This clone was observed a single time. V gene TRBV6-6 combines with J gene TRBJ2-3; tentative D call: TRBD2 (6 bases). Germline CDR1 reads MNHNY; CDR2 reads SVGAGI (reference sequence). The germline V and J ends were trimmed by 2 bases and 5 bases, with 14 bases remaining between them. This CDR3 has 15 amino acids. The CDR3 loop is CASSYNGQAGDTQYF. The CDR3 DNA sequence: TGTGCCAGCAGTTACAACGGGCAAGCGGGAGATACGCAGTATTTT.

V gene TRBV5-1 combines with J gene TRBJ1-1, with unresolved D. Trimming took off 2 bases at V and 5 bases at J, with 13 bases between the two ends. The germline CDR1 and CDR2 sequences are SGHRS and YFSETQ. The CDR3 extends over 14 amino acids. The CDR3 region is CASSLEGGDTEAFF. CDR3 in DNA: TGCGCCAGCAGCTTAGAGGGCGGGGATACTGAAGCTTTCTTT.

The chain employs TRBV6-5 and TRBJ2-7; TRBD2 matches 12 bases. V was pared by 5 bases and J by 6 bases, with 5 bases of the junction left unmatched. Germline CDR1 and CDR2: MNHEY and SVGAGI. CDR3 length equals 14 residues. The CDR3 is CASSPPSGGGEQYF. Here the CDR3 DNA reads TGTGCCAGCAGTCCCCCTAGCGGGGGGGGCGAGCAGTACTTC.

The chain joins TRBV7-2 to TRBJ2-2, with D unresolved. This CDR3 spans 15 amino acids. V lost 2 bases to trimming and J lost 5 bases, with 12 bases between them. Germline V gene sequence: CDR1 SGHTA, CDR2 FQGNSA. This CDR3 reads CASSLLVWATGELFF. For the CDR3, the DNA is TGTGCCAGCAGCTTATTGGTATGGGCGACCGGGGAGCTGTTTTTT.

The chain joins TRBV9 to TRBJ2-1, with 7 bases aligning to TRBD2. Germline loops: CDR1 SGDLS, CDR2 YYNGEE. Trimming at V came to 3 bases and at J to 3 bases, leaving 9 bases not matched to a gene. This CDR3 has 16 amino acids. DNA for the CDR3: TGTGCCAGCAGCGCACTCACTAGCGAGCTCTACAATGAGCAGTTCTTC. Its translation is CASSALTSELYNEQFF.

The chain carries TRBV19 and TRBJ1-4; D is unresolved. The V and J ends lost 6 bases and 3 bases respectively, with 11 bases between them. The germline V gene has CDR1 LNHDA and CDR2 SQIVND (reference sequence). The CDR3 runs 14 residues. This chain's CDR3 is CASRRQDSNEKLFF. For the CDR3, the DNA is TGTGCCAGTAGGCGGCAGGACTCTAATGAAAAACTGTTTTTT.

This clone appeared a single time. The rearrangement links TRBV11-1 to TRBJ2-2, with TRBD2 matching over 11 bases. The CDR3 loop spans 15 amino acids. Germline V gene data show CDR1 as SGHAT and CDR2 as FQDESV (reference sequence). The J segment lost 6 bases and the V segment lost 6 bases, leaving 6 bases of the junction unmatched. The CDR3 loop is CASSQLAGAAGELFF. In DNA, the CDR3 is TGTGCCAGCAGTCAACTAGCGGGGGCGGCCGGGGAGCTGTTTTTT.

The chain combines TRBV9 with TRBJ2-1; D perhaps matches TRBD1 (6 bases). CDR1 is SGDLS and CDR2 is YYNGEE in the germline V gene. The V end lost 0 bases, the J end lost 6 bases, and 10 bases lay between the germline ends. This CDR3 region has 14 residues. The CDR3 region is CASSVGGPINEQFF. The CDR3 region has the DNA TGTGCCAGCAGCGTAGGGGGGCCCATCAATGAGCAGTTCTTC.

This clone has only a few counts. The CDR3 DNA reads TGCAGCGTTGAGGGGAAGGGACAGGGGACCGGCGAGCAGTACTTC. Its protein is CSVEGKGQGTGEQYF. V usage is TRBV29-1 and J usage is TRBJ2-7, with 10 bases matching TRBD1. Losses at the gene ends were 3 bases for V and 6 bases for J; bases not matched to a gene: 11. The germline gives CDR1 SQVTM, CDR2 ANQGSEA. The CDR3 sequence is 15 residues long.

This chain links TRBV18 with TRBJ2-7; 9 bases are a match to TRBD1. Germline CDR1 reads KGHSH; CDR2 reads LQKENI. The CDR3 is 13 residues long. The J segment lost 6 bases and the V segment lost 6 bases, leaving 6 bases of the junction unmatched. The CDR3: CASSPGQGREQYF. CDR3 nucleotide sequence: TGTGCCAGCTCTCCGGGACAGGGTCGCGAGCAGTACTTC.

The chain couples TRBV18 to TRBJ2-1; the match to TRBD2 covers 9 bases. This CDR3 region has 14 residues. The germline CDR1 and CDR2 sequences are KGHSH and LQKENI. The V segment lost 8 bases and the J segment 3 bases; nucleotides outside the gene matches: 5. Written as DNA, the CDR3 is TGTGCCAGCCAAGGCGGGGGGGTCTACAATGAGCAGTTCTTC. Translated, it gives CASQGGGVYNEQFF.

This chain links TRBV7-3 with TRBJ2-7; TRBD1 aligns across 8 bases. The CDR3 is 16 residues long. The J segment lost 1 base and the V segment lost 0 bases, leaving 5 bases of the junction unmatched. Germline assignment: CDR1 SGHTA and CDR2 FQGTGA. The CDR3 bases are TGTGCCAGCAGCTTAACAAAGGACAGGGTGTCCTACGAGCAGTACTTC. It translates to CASSLTKDRVSYEQYF.

The rearrangement links TRBV24-1 to TRBJ2-2, with D uncertain. CDR1 and CDR2 (germline): KGHDR, SFDVKD. Trimming shortened V by 2 bases and J by 5 bases, and 8 bases separated the two germline ends. CDR3 length: 14 residues. The CDR3, as DNA: TGTGCCACCAGTGATTCCCTCAGGACCGGGGAGCTGTTTTTT. It is translated as CATSDSLRTGELFF.

The genes are TRBV5-1 and TRBJ2-6; TRBD1 matches 10 bases. CDR1 SGHRS and CDR2 YFSETQ come from the germline V gene. V dropped 0 bases and J dropped 0; count of bases not matched to a gene: 9. CDR3 length equals 20 residues. CDR3 sequence: CASSLGLGGTGDSGANVLTF. The CDR3 region has the DNA TGCGCCAGCAGCTTGGGCCTCGGTGGGACAGGGGACTCTGGGGCCAACGTCCTGACTTTC.

The DNA for the CDR3 is TGTGCCAGCAGCTTACGACGGGGGGGGTACAATGAGCAGTTCTTC. Amino acids: CASSLRRGGYNEQFF. The chain carries TRBV11-1 and TRBJ2-1, with 8 bases identical to TRBD2. V shed 2 bases, J shed 4 bases, and the junction held 4 bases outside the gene matches. CDR1 and CDR2 (germline): SGHAT, FQDESV (reference sequence). The CDR3 spans 15 residues.

This chain uses TRBV18 with TRBJ2-3; weak D call: TRBD1 (6 bases). Deletions cut 5 bases from V and 2 bases from J, with 11 bases between. The CDR3 runs 14 residues. The germline gives CDR1 KGHSH, CDR2 LQKENI. DNA for the CDR3: TGTGCCAGCTCAAAACAGGGAATCACAGATACGCAGTATTTT. Amino acids: CASSKQGITDTQYF. The whole variable domain, filled in from reference TRBV18 and TRBJ2-3, reads NAGVMQNPRHLVRRRGQEARLRCSPMKGHSHVYWYRQLPEEGLKFMVYLQKENIIDESGMPKERFSAEFPKEGPSILRIQQVVRGDSAAYFCASSKQGITDTQYFGPGTRLTVL.

V usage is TRBV9 and J usage is TRBJ2-2; 8 nucleotides match TRBD1. The J segment lost 5 bases and the V segment lost 5 bases, leaving 14 bases of the junction unmatched. Germline assignment: CDR1 SGDLS and CDR2 YYNGEE. This CDR3 is built from 17 residues. CDR3 sequence (DNA): TGTGCCAGCAGGTCTCCTAGGACAGGGTTGGAGACCGGGGAGCTGTTTTTT. It specifies CASRSPRTGLETGELFF.

Points on this clone: An end of the junction differs from the germline gene, which may be a read error. CDR3 in DNA: TGTGCCAGCAGCCAAGCCGAGCGGGGGGGCAAAATCTTC. Amino acid sequence: CASSQAERGGKIF. This chain links TRBV3-1 (or the pseudogene TRBV3-2) with TRBJ2-1, with TRBD2 identical over 10 bases. Germline V CDR1 and CDR2: LGHDT, YNNKEL (reference sequence). The CDR3 covers 13 residues.

CDR3 nucleotides: TGTGCCAGCAGTTACTCGTTCGAGCCGTATGGCTACACCTTC. Residues: CASSYSFEPYGYTF. The rearrangement uses TRBV6-5 and TRBJ1-2; D remains ambiguous. The CDR3 is 14 residues long. Looked up from germline, CDR1 is MNHEY and CDR2 is SVGAGI. Trimming took off 0 bases at V and 5 bases at J, with 10 bases between the two ends.